Listed below are T cell receptor beta chains from one sample, sequenced in a study of OX40 agonist ivuxolimab in advanced cancers. Method: immunoSEQ multiplex PCR; TCRdb's copy keeps in-frame clones and lacks some. Of more than 80,000 clones listed, 90% are singletons. This specimen consisted of CD4+ or CD8+ T cells sorted from blood, obtained in a trial of the OX40 agonist ivuxolimab. These receptors came from an adult with an advanced solid tumor such as melanoma, head and neck, liver or kidney cancer. The CDR3 runs from the conserved cysteine through the conserved F or W. The D gene is left open where the match is weak. Clone sizes are given selectively: once, few, many, or a class where the clone is expanded.

-,-,TRBJ1-6,TRBV6-5,TGTGCCAGCAGAAGGGGGGATTCACCCCTCCACTTT,CASRRGDSPLHF
TRBD2,-,TRBJ2-5,TRBV15,TGTGCCACCAGCAGAGATCTGGGGGAGGGTGAGACCCAGTACTTC,CATSRDLGEGETQYF
-,-,TRBJ2-1,TRBV2,TGTGCCAGCATACTAGGGACCGGGCTCAATGAGCAGTTCTTC,CASILGTGLNEQFF
-,-,TRBJ1-4,TRBV18,TGTGCCAGCCACGCGGTTACTAATGAAAAACTGTTTTTT,CASHAVTNEKLFF
-,-,TRBJ2-1,TRBV28,TGTGCCAGCATCTCCGGGGGATTTTCCTACAATGAGCAGTTCTTC,CASISGGFSYNEQFF
-,-,TRBJ2-3,TRBV2,TGTGCCAGCAGTCTACTAAATTACGCCGGCACAGATACGCAGTATTTT,CASSLLNYAGTDTQYF
TRBD1,-,TRBJ1-1,TRBV5-6,TGTGCCAGCAGCAAATGGGACAGGGAGAACACTGAAGCTTTCTTT,CASSKWDRENTEAFF
TRBD2,once,TRBJ2-5,TRBV5-4,TGTGCCAGCAGCTCAGAGCGGGGGCCTCAAGAGACCCAGTACTTC,CASSSERGPQETQYF
-,once,TRBJ1-4,TRBV5-1,TGCGCCAGCAGCTTGGGACAGGATGAAAAACTGTTTTTT,CASSLGQDEKLFF
TRBD1,-,TRBJ1-1,TRBV6-6,TGTGCCAGCAGGGAGACAGGGCAGGGTCACACTGAAGCTTTCTTT,CASRETGQGHTEAFF
TRBD1,once,TRBJ2-7,TRBV10-1,TGCGCCAGCAGTTACCGCCGGGACAGGGGCCTCTACGAGCAGTACTTC,CASSYRRDRGLYEQYF
-,-,TRBJ1-5,TRBV7-2,TGTGCCAGCAGCTTGGGACCCGCGGGCAATCAGCCCCAGCATTTT,CASSLGPAGNQPQHF
-,-,TRBJ2-3,TRBV19,TGTGCCAGTCGCATGCAAGGGGCGCGCACAGATACGCAGTATTTT,CASRMQGARTDTQYF
-,-,TRBJ1-1,TRBV27,TGTGCCAGCAGTTTAGGGCGGAAGAACACTGAAGCTTTCTTT,CASSLGRKNTEAFF
-,-,TRBJ1-1,TRBV5-5,TGTGCCAGCAGCCGCTGGAGAGGTCAGGGAGCGGAGAACACTGAAGCTTTCTTT,CASSRWRGQGAENTEAFF
TRBD2,-,TRBJ2-1,TRBV15,TGTGCCACCAGCAGAACTAGCGGGACCGGCTCCTACAATGAGCAGTTCTTC,CATSRTSGTGSYNEQFF
TRBD2,-,TRBJ2-5,TRBV7-2,TGTGCCAGCAGCCGCGGGAGGGGGTCTTACCAAGAGACCCAGTACTTC,CASSRGRGSYQETQYF
TRBD2,-,TRBJ2-3,TRBV28,TGTGCCAGCAGCGGGGGGGCGAGAGGGACAGATACGCAGTATTTT,CASSGGARGTDTQYF
-,-,TRBJ1-6,TRBV7-9,TGTGCCAGCAGCGCCCTCGGGGACTCACCCCTCCACTTT,CASSALGDSPLHF
-,-,TRBJ2-7,TRBV7-2,TGTGCCAGCAGCCAGGGGGGACCATCCTCCTACGAGCAGTACTTC,CASSQGGPSSYEQYF
-,-,TRBJ2-5,TRBV19,TGTGCCAGTAGTTTAACAGGGACGAAGGAGACCCAGTACTTC,CASSLTGTKETQYF
-,-,TRBJ2-1,TRBV6-6,TGTGCCAGCAGTTCTAGGCAGAGCTCCTACAATGAGCAGTTCTTC,CASSSRQSSYNEQFF
-,-,TRBJ2-3,TRBV15,TGTGCCACCAGCACCCGACTCCTAGGTGATACGCAGTATTTT,CATSTRLLGDTQYF
-,-,TRBJ2-7,TRBV9,TGTGCCAGCAGCGTGGGGGGAATTAGCGAGCAGTACTTC,CASSVGGISEQYF
-,-,TRBJ2-3,TRBV7-9,TGTGCCAGCAGCTTCGCAGAGGTCACAGATACGCAGTATTTT,CASSFAEVTDTQYF
TRBD2,once,TRBJ2-3,TRBV5-1,TGCGCCAGCAGCCTAGCGGGGCTCACAGATACGCAGTATTTT,CASSLAGLTDTQYF
TRBD2,once,TRBJ2-3,TRBV28,TGTGCCAGCAGTTTACTAGCGGGGGTAGGAGATACGCAGTATTTT,CASSLLAGVGDTQYF
TRBD1,once,TRBJ1-2,TRBV30,TGTGCCTTTCCGGGACAGAACTATGGCTACACCTTC,CAFPGQNYGYTF
-,-,TRBJ2-3,TRBV7-8,TGTGCCAGCAGCTTAGTTCAACTGAATACGCAGTATTTT,CASSLVQLNTQYF
TRBD2,-,TRBJ2-7,TRBV7-2,TGTGCCAGCAGCTTAGCGGCTAGCGGTACCTACGAGCAGTACTTC,CASSLAASGTYEQYF
-,-,TRBJ1-5,TRBV2,TGTGCCAGCAGTGAACCTCCGGGACACCCAAGTCAGCCCCAGCATTTT,CASSEPPGHPSQPQHF
-,-,TRBJ2-1,TRBV10-3,TGTGCCATCAGTGCGTCCGGGACGGACCTTAATGAGCAGTTCTTC,CAISASGTDLNEQFF
-,-,TRBJ2-6,TRBV7-3,TGTGCCAGCATTCCAGGGTTCGGCCCTGGGGCCAACGTCCTGACTTTC,CASIPGFGPGANVLTF
-,-,TRBJ2-3,TRBV5-1,TGCGCCAGCAGCGCCGGGACACCGAGCACAGATACGCAGTATTTT,CASSAGTPSTDTQYF
-,-,TRBJ2-7,TRBV6-6,TGTGCCAGCAGTTACTCCCCTTGGGCGTACGAGCAGTACTTC,CASSYSPWAYEQYF
-,-,TRBJ1-2,TRBV18,TGTGCCAGCTCACCAGCGGGCCAAGAAAGCTACACCTTC,CASSPAGQESYTF